Following are 5 T cell receptor beta chains from one sample sequenced in a study of blood T cell repertoires in COVID-19. Sequencing used immunoSEQ multiplex PCR; TCRdb keeps in-frame clones, though not all of them. The sample comprises 90,000 to 110,000 clones, under 90% of which are singletons, and 6% to 7% rests with the top ten. Sequenced: peripheral blood. These TCRs come from a woman aged 45-60 years with acute or convalescent COVID-19.

V and J are TRBV4-1 and TRBJ2-1, with TRBD2 identical over 16 bases. The CDR3 runs to 15 residues. J lost 8 bases, V lost 4 bases, and 2 bases had no gene match. The germline V gene encodes CDR1 MGHRA and CDR2 YSYEKL. DNA of the CDR3: TGCGCCAGCAGCCCCGGGACTAGCGGGAGGGATGAGCAGTTCTTC. It yields the protein CASSPGTSGRDEQFF.

The genes are TRBV18 and TRBJ2-6; D gene ambiguous. The germline V gene has CDR1 KGHSH and CDR2 LQKENI. This CDR3 spans 14 amino acids. The V and J ends lost 6 bases and 0 bases respectively, with 6 bases between them. DNA for the CDR3: TGTGCCAGCTCCGTGAGCTCTGGGGCCAACGTCCTGACTTTC. It codes for CASSVSSGANVLTF.

V and J are TRBV2 and TRBJ2-2; D perhaps matches TRBD1 (6 bases). Trimming left V 6 bases short and J 6 bases short, with 14 bases between. Germline values: CDR1 SNHLY, CDR2 FYNNEI. This CDR3 comprises 14 residues. CDR3 nucleotide sequence: TGTGCCAGCAGCCGCACAGGGAATGCCGGGGAGCTGTTTTTT. The encoded protein is CASSRTGNAGELFF. Supplemented by reference TRBV2 and TRBJ2-2, the full variable domain reads EPEVTQTPSHQVTQMGQEVILRCVPISNHLYFYWYRQILGQKVEFLVSFYNNEISEKSEIFDDQFSVERPDGSNFTLKIRSTKLEDSAMYFCASSRTGNAGELFFGEGSRLTVL.

The chain links TRBV5-4 to TRBJ2-1; D is unresolved. Germline CDR1 reads SGHNT; CDR2 reads YYREEE (reference sequence). V was clipped by 2 bases and J by 6 bases, with 12 bases between them. The CDR3 length is 14 residues. CDR3 in amino acids: CASSFPGQANEQFF. The CDR3 coding sequence is TGTGCCAGCAGCTTCCCCGGCCAGGCCAATGAGCAGTTCTTC.

This rearrangement joins TRBV5-1 to TRBJ1-4, with D possibly matching TRBD1 (6 bases). This CDR3 spans 14 amino acids. Germline CDR1 and CDR2: SGHRS and YFSETQ. The V and J ends lost 2 bases and 8 bases respectively, with 13 bases between them. CDR3 in amino acids: CASSLTGWKEKLFF. The CDR3 nucleotides are TGCGCCAGCAGCTTAACAGGGTGGAAGGAAAAACTGTTTTTT.